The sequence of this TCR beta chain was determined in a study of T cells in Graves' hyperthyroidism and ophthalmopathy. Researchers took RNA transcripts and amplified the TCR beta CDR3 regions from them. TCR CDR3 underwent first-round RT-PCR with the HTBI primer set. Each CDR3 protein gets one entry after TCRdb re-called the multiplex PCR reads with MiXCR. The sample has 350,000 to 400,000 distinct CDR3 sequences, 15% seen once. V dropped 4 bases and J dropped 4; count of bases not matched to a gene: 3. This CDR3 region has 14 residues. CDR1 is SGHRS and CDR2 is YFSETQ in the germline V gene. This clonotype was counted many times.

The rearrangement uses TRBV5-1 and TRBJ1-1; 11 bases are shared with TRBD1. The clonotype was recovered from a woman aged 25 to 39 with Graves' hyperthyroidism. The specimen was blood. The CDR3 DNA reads TGCGCCAGCAGCCTAGGGACAGGGGGCACTGAAGCTTTCTTT. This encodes CASSLGTGGTEAFF.